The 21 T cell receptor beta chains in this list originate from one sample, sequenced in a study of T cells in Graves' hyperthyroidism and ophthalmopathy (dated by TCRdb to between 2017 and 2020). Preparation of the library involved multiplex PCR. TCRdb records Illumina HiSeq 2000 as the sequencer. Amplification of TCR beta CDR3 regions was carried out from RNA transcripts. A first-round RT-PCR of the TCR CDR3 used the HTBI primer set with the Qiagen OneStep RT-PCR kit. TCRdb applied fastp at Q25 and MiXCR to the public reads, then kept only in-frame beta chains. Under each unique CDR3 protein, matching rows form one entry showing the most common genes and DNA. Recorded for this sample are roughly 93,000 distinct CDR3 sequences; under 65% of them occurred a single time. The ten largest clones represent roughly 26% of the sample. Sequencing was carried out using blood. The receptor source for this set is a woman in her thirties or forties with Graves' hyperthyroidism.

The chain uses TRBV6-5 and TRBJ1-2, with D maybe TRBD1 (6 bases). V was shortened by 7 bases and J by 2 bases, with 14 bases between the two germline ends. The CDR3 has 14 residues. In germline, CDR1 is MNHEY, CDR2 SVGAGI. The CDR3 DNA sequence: TGTGCCAGCAACAGGGACCTCTACAACTATGGCTACACCTTC. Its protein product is CASNRDLYNYGYTF.

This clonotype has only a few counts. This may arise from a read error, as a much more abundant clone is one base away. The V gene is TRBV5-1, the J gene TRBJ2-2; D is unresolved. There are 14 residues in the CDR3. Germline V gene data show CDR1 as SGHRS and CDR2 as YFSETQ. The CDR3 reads CAGSLVSNTGELFF. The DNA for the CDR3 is TGCGCCGGCAGCTTGGTGTCGAACACCGGGGAGCTGTTTTTT.

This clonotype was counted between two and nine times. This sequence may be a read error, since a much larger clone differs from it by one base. CDR3 sequence: CAIREGGYERYF. CDR3 nucleotide sequence: TGTGCCATCAGGGAGGGCGGCTACGAGCGGTACTTC. V gene TRBV10-3 combines with J gene TRBJ2-7, with D possibly TRBD2 on 6 matching bases. Germline V CDR1 and CDR2: ENHRY, SYGVKD. There are 12 residues in the CDR3.

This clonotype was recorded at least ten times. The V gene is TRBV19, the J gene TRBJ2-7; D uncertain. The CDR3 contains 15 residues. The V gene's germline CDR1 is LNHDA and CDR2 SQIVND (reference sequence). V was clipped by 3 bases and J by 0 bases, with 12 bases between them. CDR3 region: CASSIWRTGSYEQYF. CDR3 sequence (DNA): TGTGCCAGTAGTATCTGGCGAACGGGCTCCTACGAGCAGTACTTC.

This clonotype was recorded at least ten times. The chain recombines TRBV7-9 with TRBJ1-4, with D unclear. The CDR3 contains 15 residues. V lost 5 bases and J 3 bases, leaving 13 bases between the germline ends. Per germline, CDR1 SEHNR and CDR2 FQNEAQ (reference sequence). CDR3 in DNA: TGTGCCAGCAGCCCTGGGAGGCGGCCTAATGAAAAACTGTTTTTT. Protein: CASSPGRRPNEKLFF.

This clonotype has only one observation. CDR3 DNA: TGTGCCAGCGAGGGACGCACTGAAGCTTTCTTT. Protein sequence: CASEGRTEAFF. This chain uses TRBV2 with TRBJ1-1; D is possibly TRBD1 (5 bases). The CDR3 extends over 11 amino acids. Germline V gene lookup returns CDR1 SNHLY and CDR2 FYNNEI. V was clipped by 8 bases and J by 4 bases, with 8 bases between them.

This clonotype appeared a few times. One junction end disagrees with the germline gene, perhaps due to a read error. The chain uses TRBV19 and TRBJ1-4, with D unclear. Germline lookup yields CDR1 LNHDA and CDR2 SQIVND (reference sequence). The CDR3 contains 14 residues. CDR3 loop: CACSKGYGNEKLFF. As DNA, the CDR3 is TGTGCCTGTAGTAAGGGTTACGGTAATGAAAAACTGTTTTTT.

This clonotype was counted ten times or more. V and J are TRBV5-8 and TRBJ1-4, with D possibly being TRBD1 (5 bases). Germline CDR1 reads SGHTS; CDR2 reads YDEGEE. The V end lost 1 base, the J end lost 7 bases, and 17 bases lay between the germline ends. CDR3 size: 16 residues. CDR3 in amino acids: CASSLWRRGIPEKLFF. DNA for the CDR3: TGTGCCAGCAGCTTGTGGAGGAGGGGAATACCTGAAAAACTGTTTTTT. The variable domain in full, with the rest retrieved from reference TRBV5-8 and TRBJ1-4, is EAGVTQSPTHLIKTRGQQATLRCSPISGHTSVYWYQQALGLGLQFLLWYDEGEERNRGNFPPRFSGRQFPNYSSELNVNALELEDSALYLCASSLWRRGIPEKLFFGSGTQLSVL.

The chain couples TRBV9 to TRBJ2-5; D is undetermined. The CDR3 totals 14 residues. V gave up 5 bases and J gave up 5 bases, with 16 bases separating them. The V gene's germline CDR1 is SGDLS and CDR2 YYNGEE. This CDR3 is CASRGEAYEETQYF. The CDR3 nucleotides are TGTGCCAGCAGAGGTGAAGCGTATGAGGAGACCCAGTACTTC.

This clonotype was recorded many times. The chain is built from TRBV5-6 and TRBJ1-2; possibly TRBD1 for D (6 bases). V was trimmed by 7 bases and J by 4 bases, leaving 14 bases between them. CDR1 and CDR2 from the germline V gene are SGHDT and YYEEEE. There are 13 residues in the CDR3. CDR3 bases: TGTGCCAGCCTAAAACAGGGACTCTATGGCTACACCTTC. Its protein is CASLKQGLYGYTF.

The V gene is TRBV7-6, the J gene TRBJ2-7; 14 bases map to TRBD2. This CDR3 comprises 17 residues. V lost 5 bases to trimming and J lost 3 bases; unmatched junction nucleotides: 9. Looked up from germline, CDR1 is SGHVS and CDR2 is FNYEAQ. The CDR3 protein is CASSVTGLAGEFYEQYF. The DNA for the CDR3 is TGTGCCAGCAGCGTTACGGGACTAGCGGGAGAATTCTACGAGCAGTACTTC.

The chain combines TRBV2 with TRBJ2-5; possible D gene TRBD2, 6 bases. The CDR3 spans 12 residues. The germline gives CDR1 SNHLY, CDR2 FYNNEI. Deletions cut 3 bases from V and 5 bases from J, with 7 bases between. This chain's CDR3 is CASSDAGETQYF. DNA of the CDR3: TGTGCCAGCAGTGATGCGGGGGAGACCCAGTACTTC.

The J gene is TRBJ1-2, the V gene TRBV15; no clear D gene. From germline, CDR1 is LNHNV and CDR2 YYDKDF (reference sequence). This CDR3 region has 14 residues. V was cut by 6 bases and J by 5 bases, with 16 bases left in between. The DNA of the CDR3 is TGTGCCACCAGTATTTCGTATTTTCCTTATGGCTACACCTTC. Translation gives CATSISYFPYGYTF.

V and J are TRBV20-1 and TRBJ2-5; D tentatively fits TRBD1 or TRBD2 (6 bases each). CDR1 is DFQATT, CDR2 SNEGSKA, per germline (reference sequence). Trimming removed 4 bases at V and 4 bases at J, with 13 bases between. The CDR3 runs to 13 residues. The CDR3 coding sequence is TGCAGTGCTACCCGGAGGGGGGTAGAGACCCAGTACTTC. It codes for CSATRRGVETQYF.

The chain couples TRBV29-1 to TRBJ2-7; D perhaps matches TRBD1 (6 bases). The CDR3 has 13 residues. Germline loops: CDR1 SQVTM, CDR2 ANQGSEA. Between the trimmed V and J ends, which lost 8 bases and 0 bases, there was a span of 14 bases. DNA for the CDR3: TGCAGCTTAGCACAGGGCCTCTCCTACGAGCAGTACTTC. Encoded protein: CSLAQGLSYEQYF.

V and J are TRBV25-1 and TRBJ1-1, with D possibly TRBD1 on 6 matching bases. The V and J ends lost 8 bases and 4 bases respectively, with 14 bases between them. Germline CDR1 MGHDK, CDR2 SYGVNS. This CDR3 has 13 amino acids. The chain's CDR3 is CASLGGSLTEAFF. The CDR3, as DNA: TGTGCCAGCTTAGGGGGAAGTCTCACTGAAGCTTTCTTT.

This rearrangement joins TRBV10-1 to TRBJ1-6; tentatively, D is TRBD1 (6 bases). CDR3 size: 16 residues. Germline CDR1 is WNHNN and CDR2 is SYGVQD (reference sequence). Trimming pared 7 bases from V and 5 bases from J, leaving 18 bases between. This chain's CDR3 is CASTRVRAGDNSPLHF. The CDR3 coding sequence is TGCGCCAGCACCCGAGTCAGGGCAGGGGATAATTCACCCCTCCACTTT.

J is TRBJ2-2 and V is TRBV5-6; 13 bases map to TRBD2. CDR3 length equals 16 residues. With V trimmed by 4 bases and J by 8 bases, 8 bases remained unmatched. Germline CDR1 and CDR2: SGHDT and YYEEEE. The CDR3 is CASSQPRTSGRGELFF. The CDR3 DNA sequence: TGTGCCAGCAGCCAACCCCGGACTAGCGGGAGAGGGGAGCTGTTTTTT. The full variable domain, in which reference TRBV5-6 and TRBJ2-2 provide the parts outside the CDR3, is DAGVTQSPTHLIKTRGQQVTLRCSPKSGHDTVSWYQQALGQGPQFIFQYYEEEERQRGNFPDRFSGHQFPNYSSELNVNALLLGDSALYLCASSQPRTSGRGELFFGEGSRLTVL.

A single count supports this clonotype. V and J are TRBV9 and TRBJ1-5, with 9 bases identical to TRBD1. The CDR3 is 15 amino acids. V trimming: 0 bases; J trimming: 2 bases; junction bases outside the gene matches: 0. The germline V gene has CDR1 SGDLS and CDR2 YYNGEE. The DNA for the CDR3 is TGTGCCAGCAGCGTAGGGACAGGGGGCAATCAGCCCCAGCATTTT. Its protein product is CASSVGTGGNQPQHF.

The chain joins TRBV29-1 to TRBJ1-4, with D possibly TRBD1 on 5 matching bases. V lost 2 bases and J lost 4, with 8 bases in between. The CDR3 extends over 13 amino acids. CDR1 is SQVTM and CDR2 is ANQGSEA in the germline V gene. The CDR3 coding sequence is TGCAGCGTTGAACGACAGCTTAATGAAAAACTGTTTTTT. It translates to CSVERQLNEKLFF.

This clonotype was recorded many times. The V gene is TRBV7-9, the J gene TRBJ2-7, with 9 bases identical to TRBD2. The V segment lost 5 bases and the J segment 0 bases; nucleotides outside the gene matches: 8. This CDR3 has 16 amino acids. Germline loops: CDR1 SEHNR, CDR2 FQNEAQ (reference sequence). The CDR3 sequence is CASSPPTSGYSYEQYF. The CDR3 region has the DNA TGTGCCAGCAGCCCCCCGACTAGCGGATACTCCTACGAGCAGTACTTC.